A single sample is the source of the 30 T cell receptor beta chains below, sequenced in a study of cytomegalovirus exposure and HLA in healthy donors. Use of 60 Vbeta and 13 Jbeta primers characterized the PCR. Assay: immunoSEQ multiplex PCR; the TCRdb copy retains only in-frame clones and omits some. The data contain roughly 110,000 clones, 70% to 85% of them singletons. Specimen: PBMCs. The receptors derive from a woman between 18 and 29 years old in good health and CMV-seronegative.

V is TRBV18 and J is TRBJ2-3; the D is unclear. V gave up 3 bases and J gave up 3 bases, with 10 bases separating them. Germline V gene data show CDR1 as KGHSH and CDR2 as LQKENI. This CDR3 spans 14 amino acids. The CDR3 loop reads CASSPSTRTDTQYF. The CDR3 bases are TGTGCCAGCTCACCCTCGACACGTACAGATACGCAGTATTTT.

This chain links TRBV29-1 with TRBJ1-1; 7 nucleotides agree with TRBD1. The CDR3 covers 13 residues. J lost 1 base, V lost 7 bases, and 6 bases had no gene match. Looked up from germline, CDR1 is SQVTM and CDR2 is ANQGSEA. Here the CDR3 reads CSARDSPNTEAFF. The CDR3 nucleotides read TGCAGCGCCAGGGACAGCCCGAACACTGAAGCTTTCTTT.

The chain is built from TRBV6-1 and TRBJ2-2, with D perhaps matching TRBD1 (5 bases). This CDR3 region has 13 residues. CDR1 MNHNS and CDR2 SASEGT come from the germline V gene. The V gene lost 9 bases and the J gene lost 6 bases, with 14 bases spanning the gap. The CDR3 DNA sequence: TGTGCCAGGGGGCAGTTTAAGGCCGGGGAGCTGTTTTTT. Translating it yields CARGQFKAGELFF.

V usage is TRBV13 and J usage is TRBJ2-1, with D perhaps matching TRBD2 (6 bases). CDR3 length equals 15 residues. With 5 bases removed from V and 0 bases from J, the gap between germline ends came to 11 bases. CDR1 and CDR2 from the germline V gene are PRHDT and FYEKMQ (reference sequence). The CDR3: CASSPRGSSYNEQFF. In DNA form, the CDR3 reads TGTGCCAGCAGCCCCCGGGGGAGCTCCTACAATGAGCAGTTCTTC.

This chain connects TRBV25-1 to TRBJ1-2; D gene unclear. In germline, CDR1 is MGHDK, CDR2 SYGVNS. V shed 4 bases and J shed 0 bases, with 6 bases lying between them. The CDR3 covers 13 residues. CDR3: CASSASSNYGYTF. The CDR3 nucleotides are TGTGCCAGCAGTGCGTCCTCTAACTATGGCTACACCTTC.

In regard to this clone: This sample also contains other DNA sequences that code for the same CDR3. The chain combines TRBV19 with TRBJ1-5, with 8 bases fitting TRBD1. This CDR3 comprises 14 residues. Looked up from germline, CDR1 is LNHDA and CDR2 is SQIVND (reference sequence). V lost 5 bases, J lost 6 bases, and 6 bases stayed unmatched. CDR3: CASSGTGGFQPQHF. For the CDR3, the DNA is TGTGCCAGTAGTGGAACAGGGGGTTTTCAGCCCCAGCATTTT. Complete variable domain (other parts from reference TRBV19 and TRBJ1-5): DGGITQSPKYLFRKEGQNVTLSCEQNLNHDAMYWYRQDPGQGLRLIYYSQIVNDFQKGDIAEGYSVSREKKESFPLTVTSAQKNPTAFYLCASSGTGGFQPQHFGDGTRLSIL.

This clone was counted a few times. The chain carries TRBV30 and TRBJ1-1; D call uncertain. CDR3 size: 12 residues. The V end lost 3 bases, the J end lost 5 bases, and 10 bases lay between the germline ends. CDR1 and CDR2 from the germline V gene are GTSNPN and SVGIG (reference sequence). CDR3 loop: CAWSPERTEAFF. DNA for the CDR3: TGTGCCTGGAGCCCCGAGAGGACTGAAGCTTTCTTT.

The chain recombines TRBV30 with TRBJ1-2; 7 bases match TRBD1. CDR3 size: 15 residues. The V gene end was trimmed by 2 bases and the J gene end by 2 bases; junction bases not matched to a gene: 8. CDR1 is GTSNPN and CDR2 is SVGIG in the germline V gene (reference sequence). DNA of the CDR3: TGTGCCTGGAGTAGAGGGCAGGGGGTAAACTATGGCTACACCTTC. Its protein product is CAWSRGQGVNYGYTF.

The V and J genes are TRBV5-8 and TRBJ1-2, with TRBD1 matching 7 bases. In germline, CDR1 is SGHTS, CDR2 YDEGEE. Germline trimming cut 2 bases from V and 8 bases from J; bases unmatched to any gene: 9. This CDR3 comprises 14 residues. CDR3 protein: CASSFLDRVNGYTF. Written as DNA, the CDR3 is TGTGCCAGCAGCTTCTTAGACAGGGTCAACGGCTACACCTTC.

CDR3: CASSTSNPGRGTGELFF. CDR3 nucleotide sequence: TGTGCCAGCAGCACGAGCAATCCGGGAAGAGGCACCGGGGAGCTGTTTTTT. V usage is TRBV11-3 and J usage is TRBJ2-2; weak D call: TRBD2 (5 bases). The ends were cut back, 5 bases at V and 4 bases at J, with 20 bases in the middle. This CDR3 has 17 residues. CDR1 and CDR2 (germline): SGHNT, YENEEA.

The chain carries TRBV14 and TRBJ2-1, with 8 bases lining up with TRBD2. V shed 4 bases, J shed 0 bases, and the junction held 5 bases outside the gene matches. The V gene's germline CDR1 is SGHDN and CDR2 FVKESK. The CDR3 consists of 16 residues. CDR3 loop: CASSRFSGVSYNEQFF. In nucleotides, the CDR3 is TGTGCCAGCAGCCGATTTAGCGGGGTCTCCTACAATGAGCAGTTCTTC.

This chain links TRBV28 with TRBJ1-2; the D gene is possibly TRBD1 (6 bases). This CDR3 spans 13 amino acids. The germline CDR1 and CDR2 sequences are MDHEN and SYDVKM. V shed 10 bases and J shed 10 bases, with 22 bases lying between them. The CDR3 nucleotides read TGTGCCACCCAAGACCCGACGGGACAATCCTACACCTTC. It translates to CATQDPTGQSYTF.

The J gene is TRBJ1-4, the V gene TRBV6-1; TRBD1 matches at 7 bases. Germline CDR1 reads MNHNS; CDR2 reads SASEGT. CDR3 length: 14 residues. The V and J ends lost 8 bases and 4 bases, in that order; junction bases with no gene match: 7. This chain's CDR3 is CASAGGQFNEKLFF. The DNA for the CDR3 is TGTGCCAGCGCGGGGGGACAGTTTAATGAAAAACTGTTTTTT.

The CDR3 here is CASSLYRDYEQYF. For the CDR3, the DNA is TGCGCCAGCAGCTTATACCGGGACTACGAGCAGTACTTC. This rearrangement joins TRBV5-1 to TRBJ2-7; D is perhaps TRBD2 (5 bases). The germline V gene has CDR1 SGHRS and CDR2 YFSETQ. The CDR3 has 13 amino acids. Trimming took off 2 bases at V and 3 bases at J, with 9 bases between the two ends.

A few counts support this clone. The V gene is TRBV6-5, the J gene TRBJ1-2; D is possibly TRBD1 (5 bases). The ends were cut back, 8 bases at V and 8 bases at J, with 18 bases in the middle. Germline CDR1 and CDR2: MNHEY and SVGAGI. CDR3 length: 13 amino acids. The CDR3 protein is CASGIWSRAGYTF. CDR3 nucleotide sequence: TGTGCCAGCGGTATTTGGAGCAGGGCGGGCTACACCTTC.

The chain has TRBV2 and TRBJ1-3; D unresolved. V was cut by 2 bases and J by 4 bases, with 6 bases left in between. Germline-derived CDR1 and CDR2 are SNHLY and FYNNEI. CDR3 length equals 13 residues. The CDR3 sequence is CASSETRGNTIYF. DNA of the CDR3: TGTGCCAGCAGTGAAACCCGGGGAAACACCATATATTTT. Looking up the rest from reference TRBV2 and TRBJ1-3 gives the full variable domain: EPEVTQTPSHQVTQMGQEVILRCVPISNHLYFYWYRQILGQKVEFLVSFYNNEISEKSEIFDDQFSVERPDGSNFTLKIRSTKLEDSAMYFCASSETRGNTIYFGEGSWLTVV.

The chain joins TRBV5-6 to TRBJ2-7; TRBD2 is a possible D gene (6 bases). Trimming pared 0 bases from V and 6 bases from J, leaving 13 bases between. CDR1 and CDR2 from the germline V gene are SGHDT and YYEEEE. The length of the CDR3 is 14 residues. The DNA for the CDR3 is TGTGCCAGCAGCTTGGCCTCGTTGGGGGGCGAGCAGTACTTC. It encodes CASSLASLGGEQYF.

The J gene is TRBJ1-3, the V gene TRBV7-8; 9 bases agree with TRBD1. Trimming removed 9 bases from V and 4 bases from J; junction bases left unmatched: 7. The CDR3 loop spans 14 amino acids. The V gene's germline CDR1 is SGHVS and CDR2 FQNEAQ. The CDR3 reads CASNPGTGGNTIYF. DNA of the CDR3: TGTGCCAGTAACCCCGGGACAGGGGGAAACACCATATATTTT.

This clone was detected once. The rearrangement links TRBV6-4 to TRBJ2-3; 12 nucleotides match TRBD2. Per germline, CDR1 MRHNA and CDR2 SNTAGT. CDR3 length: 15 residues. With V trimmed by 4 bases and J by 4 bases, 3 bases remained unmatched. The CDR3 coding sequence is TGTGCCAGCAGTGCTAGCGGGGGGGCGGCAGATACGCAGTATTTT. Translation gives CASSASGGAADTQYF.

The chain combines TRBV27 with TRBJ1-2; 8 bases map to TRBD1. Germline V lookup: CDR1 MNHEY, CDR2 SMNVEV (reference sequence). V gave up 5 bases and J gave up 1 base; unmatched junction bases: 6. The CDR3 is 15 amino acids. The CDR3 sequence is CASSTAGQGNYGYTF. In DNA form, the CDR3 reads TGTGCCAGCAGTACGGCCGGACAGGGTAACTATGGCTACACCTTC.

About this clone itself: Mismatch with germline at one junction end may stem from a read error. The chain has TRBV10-3 and TRBJ1-5; D gene uncertain. The CDR3 length is 16 residues. The germline V gene has CDR1 ENHRY and CDR2 SYGVKD. The CDR3 is CATSGYLGTLLQPQHF. The DNA of the CDR3 is TGTGCCACCAGTGGTTATTTGGGCACTCTCCTTCAGCCCCAGCATTTT.

This clone has just a few counts. The chain uses TRBV6-4 and TRBJ1-2, with TRBD1 as a possible D gene (6 bases). CDR1 and CDR2 from the germline V gene are MRHNA and SNTAGT. V was cut by 6 bases and J by 0 bases, with 8 bases left in between. The CDR3 runs 13 residues. CDR3 in amino acids: CASRQGANYGYTF. The CDR3 nucleotides read TGTGCCAGCAGACAGGGTGCTAACTATGGCTACACCTTC.

In DNA, the CDR3 is TGTGCCAGCAGCCGCACCGGGGAGCTGTTTTTT. Residues: CASSRTGELFF. The rearrangement joins TRBV13 to TRBJ2-2; no definite D call. Trimming removed 5 bases at V and 4 bases at J, with 2 bases between. This CDR3 comprises 11 residues. Germline CDR1 PRHDT, CDR2 FYEKMQ (reference sequence). Supplemented by reference TRBV13 and TRBJ2-2, the full variable domain reads AAGVIQSPRHLIKEKRETATLKCYPIPRHDTVYWYQQGPGQDPQFLISFYEKMQSDKGSIPDRFSAQQFSDYHSELNMSSLELGDSALYFCASSRTGELFFGEGSRLTVL.

This clone occurred a few times. The chain links TRBV6-1 to TRBJ1-1, with 10 bases aligning to TRBD1. Germline-derived CDR1 and CDR2 are MNHNS and SASEGT. CDR3 length: 15 residues. Trimming at V came to 4 bases and at J to 3 bases, leaving 5 bases not matched to a gene. CDR3 nucleotide sequence: TGTGCCAGCAGTGCACAGGGGACAGGGGACACTGAAGCTTTCTTT. Its translation: CASSAQGTGDTEAFF.

On this clone itself: The same CDR3 also results from other DNA sequences found in this sample. The rearrangement joins TRBV6-6 to TRBJ1-5; maybe TRBD1 (6 bases). The CDR3 runs to 14 residues. With 6 bases removed from V and 1 base from J, the gap between germline ends came to 10 bases. The germline gives CDR1 MNHNY, CDR2 SVGAGI (reference sequence). The CDR3 reads CASRLGQSNQPQHF. CDR3 nucleotide sequence: TGTGCCAGCAGACTCGGACAGAGCAATCAGCCCCAGCATTTT.

This clone was observed once. This sequence joins TRBV5-1 and TRBJ1-2; 8 nucleotides line up with TRBD1. This CDR3 comprises 15 residues. Germline V gives CDR1 SGHRS, CDR2 YFSETQ. The V gene end was trimmed by 3 bases and the J gene end by 4 bases; junction bases not matched to a gene: 8. The chain's CDR3 is CASSSGTGTLYGYTF. In DNA form, the CDR3 reads TGCGCCAGCAGCTCCGGGACAGGAACCCTCTATGGCTACACCTTC.

In nucleotides, the CDR3 is TGTGCCAGCAGGAGGTCCAGGGTTTACACTGAAGCTTTCTTT. It codes for CASRRSRVYTEAFF. The rearrangement uses TRBV28 and TRBJ1-1, with D possibly TRBD1 on 5 matching bases. Germline CDR1 is MDHEN and CDR2 is SYDVKM. The V and J ends lost 6 bases and 3 bases respectively, with 14 bases between them. The CDR3 runs 14 residues.

This clone was seen once. V is TRBV18 and J is TRBJ2-3, with TRBD2 matching over 9 bases. The CDR3 is 16 amino acids. J lost 2 bases, V lost 0 bases, and 3 bases had no gene match. Per germline, CDR1 KGHSH and CDR2 LQKENI. CDR3 region: CASSPPLAGFTDTQYF. For the CDR3, the DNA is TGTGCCAGCTCACCACCCCTAGCGGGGTTCACAGATACGCAGTATTTT.

The V gene is TRBV18, the J gene TRBJ1-5; D perhaps matches TRBD1 (6 bases). Trimming pared 6 bases from V and 1 base from J, leaving 22 bases between. There are 18 residues in the CDR3. Germline loops: CDR1 KGHSH, CDR2 LQKENI. CDR3 nucleotides: TGTGCCAGCTCCGCTCCGAGGACAGATCCTTTCAGCAATCAGCCCCAGCATTTT. Translated, it gives CASSAPRTDPFSNQPQHF.

As regards this clone: The junction shows a germline mismatch at one end, possibly a read error. The rearrangement joins TRBV27 to TRBJ1-2, with TRBD1 matching over 7 bases. Germline values: CDR1 MNHEY, CDR2 SMNVEV (reference sequence). The CDR3 is 14 amino acids. The CDR3 reads CASDRVKSNHGYTF. CDR3 sequence (DNA): TGTGCCAGTGACAGGGTAAAGTCTAACCATGGCTACACCTTC.